Here is one TCR beta chain with its context. The antigen this receptor binds is unknown. No qualities accompany the bases; no much larger clone lies one base away. For sequencing of the TCRbeta CDR3 region, genomic DNA was extracted from the sorted cells. TCRbeta CDR3 regions were sequenced using the immunoSEQ Assay. Entries here come from immuneACCESS through TCRdb and include only in-frame sequences with V and J called. Some clones fail to appear in such tables; in the studies checked, an unresolved V gene covers under half of the shortfall, and the cause of the remainder is unknown. The sample table shows around 80,000 clones, and 70% to 90% are seen once. In total, the top ten clones hold roughly 0.9% of the sample. The trial excluded patients who had a history of autoimmune disease or were on systemic immunosuppression. Peripheral blood for TCR sequencing was collected from all dose cohorts at baseline, on cycle 4 day 1, and on cycle 7 day 1. Samples came from an open-label, multicenter, first-in-human phase I dose-escalation trial of ivuxolimab. Adults with locally advanced or metastatic melanoma, renal cell, hepatocellular, or head and neck squamous cell carcinoma were enrolled in the trial. Before TCR sequencing, CD4+ T cells and CD8+ T cells were sorted from peripheral blood as separate populations.

This record comes from a study of OX40 agonist ivuxolimab in advanced cancers. For the wider study: The costimulatory receptor OX40 (CD134) was targeted by ivuxolimab, a fully human IgG2 agonistic monoclonal antibody. Intravenous ivuxolimab was administered to patients every 2 weeks at six dose levels: 0.01, 0.1, 0.3, 1.5, 3 and 10 mg/kg. Among the 52 dose-escalation patients, approximately 20 had hepatocellular carcinoma, approximately 15 melanoma, 9 renal cell carcinoma and 9 head and neck cancer. A male proportion of around 81% and a mean age of about 60 years, ranging from about 20 to 80, were recorded for the dose-escalation cohort. Patients were allowed to have had prior anti-PD-1, anti-PD-L1 or anti-CTLA-4 therapy, and 40% of the dose-escalation patients had been treated with checkpoint inhibitors. Partial responses occurred in three dose-escalation patients: two with cutaneous melanoma and one with hepatocellular carcinoma. Peripheral TCRbeta sequencing was intended to test whether TCR sequence diversity was altered and clonal T-cell expansion was caused by ivuxolimab. The paper reports the monotherapy dose-escalation portion (N of about 51 patients) of the phase I ivuxolimab trial.

Its CDR3 holds 13 amino acids, cysteine through phenylalanine. Of the read, only the CDR3 DNA is kept; its 39 bases are in frame from base 1. As encoded in the germline V gene, CDR1 is SNHLY while CDR2 is FYNNEI. V gives up 6 bases and J gives up 5 bases, and the segment between their germline ends measures 10 bases. What the research found in general, with its limitations: In the 0.1-3.0 mg/kg groups, partial responders were among the patients with the lowest normalized peripheral clonal expansion, particularly in CD8+ T cells. At doses from 0.1 to 3.0 mg/kg, clonal expansion was seen in both CD4+ and CD8+ blood T cells between baseline and week 6. On average, CD8+ T cells showed more expanded clones than CD4+ T cells after ivuxolimab. Low levels of normalized T-cell clonal expansion were also seen in some patients who did not respond. The antigen specificity of the peripheral T cells that underwent clonal expansion was not determined.

The chain couples TRBV2 to TRBJ2-2; a confident D gene designation cannot be given. This specimen consisted of CD4+ or CD8+ T cells sorted from blood, obtained in a trial of the OX40 agonist ivuxolimab. The TCR comes from an adult with an advanced solid tumor such as melanoma, head and neck, liver or kidney cancer. The CDR3 has the sequence CASSATRTGELFF. The nucleotide sequence is TGTGCCAGCAGCGCGACTCGAACCGGGGAGCTGTTTTTT.